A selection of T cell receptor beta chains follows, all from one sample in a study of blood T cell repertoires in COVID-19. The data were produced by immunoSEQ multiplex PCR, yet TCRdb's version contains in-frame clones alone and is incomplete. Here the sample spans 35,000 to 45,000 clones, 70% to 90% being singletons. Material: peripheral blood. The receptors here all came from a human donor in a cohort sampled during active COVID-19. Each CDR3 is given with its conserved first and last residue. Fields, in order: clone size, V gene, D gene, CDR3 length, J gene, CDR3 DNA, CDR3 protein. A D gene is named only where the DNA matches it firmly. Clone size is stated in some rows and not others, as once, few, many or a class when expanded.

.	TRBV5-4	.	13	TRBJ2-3	TGTGCCAGCAGCTTCGGACTTACAGATACGCAGTATTTT	CASSFGLTDTQYF
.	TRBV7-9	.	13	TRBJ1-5	TGTGCCAGCAGCCGTTCAGGGGATCAGCCCCAGCATTTT	CASSRSGDQPQHF
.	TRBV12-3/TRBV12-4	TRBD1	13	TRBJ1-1	TGTGCCAGCAGCAGACAGGGGCGGACTGAAGCTTTCTTT	CASSRQGRTEAFF
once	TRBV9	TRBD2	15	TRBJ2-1	TGTGCCAGCAGTCTTAGCGGGGGGGCCGGGTCGGAGCAGTTCTTC	CASSLSGGAGSEQFF
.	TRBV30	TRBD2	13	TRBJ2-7	TGTGCCTGGAGTGTACTCGGGGGGGCTGAGCAGTACTTC	CAWSVLGGAEQYF
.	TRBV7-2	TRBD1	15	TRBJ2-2	TGTGCCAGCAGCCTCGGGACAGGAGCCACCGGGGAGCTGTTTTTT	CASSLGTGATGELFF
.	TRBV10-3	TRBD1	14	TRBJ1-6	TGTGCCATCAGTGAGTCCGACAGGGGATCACCCCTCCACTTT	CAISESDRGSPLHF
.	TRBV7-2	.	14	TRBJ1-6	TGTGCCAGCAGCGTACAGGGATATAATTCACCCCTCCACTTT	CASSVQGYNSPLHF
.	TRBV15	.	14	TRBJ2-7	TGTGCCACCAGCAGAGACACAGGGCCCTACGAGCAGTACTTC	CATSRDTGPYEQYF
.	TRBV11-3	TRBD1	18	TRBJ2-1	TGTGCCAGCAGCTTAGTTAGGTCGGGGACAGTCTCCCACAATGAGCAGTTCTTC	CASSLVRSGTVSHNEQFF
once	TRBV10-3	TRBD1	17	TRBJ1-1	TGTGCCATCAGTGAGAGGGCGACACAGGGGGCAAACACTGAAGCTTTCTTT	CAISERATQGANTEAFF
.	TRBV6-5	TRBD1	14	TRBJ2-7	TGTGCCAGCTCGGTAAGACAGGGATCGGAAGAGCAGTACTTC	CASSVRQGSEEQYF
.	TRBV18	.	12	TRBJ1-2	TGTGCCAGCTCACCATCCTCCGGTGGCTACACCTTC	CASSPSSGGYTF
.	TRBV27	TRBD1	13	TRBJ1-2	TGTGCCAGCAGTTTAACAGGGGGATATGGCTACACCTTC	CASSLTGGYGYTF
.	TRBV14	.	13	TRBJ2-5	TGTGCCAGCGGCAGGGGACAACAAGAGACCCAGTACTTC	CASGRGQQETQYF
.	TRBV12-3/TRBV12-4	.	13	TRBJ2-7	TGTGCCAGCAGCACCGGCGGGGGCGTAGAGCAGTACTTC	CASSTGGGVEQYF
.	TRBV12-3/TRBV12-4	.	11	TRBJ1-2	TGTGCCAGCAGTCCTAACCGCGGCTACACCTTC	CASSPNRGYTF
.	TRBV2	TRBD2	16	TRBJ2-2	TGTGCCAGCAGTGCCCGCGGGGGTTTGAACACCGGGGAGCTGTTTTTT	CASSARGGLNTGELFF
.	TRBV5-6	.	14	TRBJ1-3	TGTGCCAGCAGCTTACAGGGAAGGGGAAACACCATATATTTT	CASSLQGRGNTIYF
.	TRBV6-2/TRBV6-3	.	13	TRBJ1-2	TGTGCCAGCAGTTACGGGGAGATCTATGGCTACACCTTC	CASSYGEIYGYTF
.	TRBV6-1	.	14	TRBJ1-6	TGTGCCAGCAGTGATGCTGGGGGCAATTCACCCCTCCACTTT	CASSDAGGNSPLHF
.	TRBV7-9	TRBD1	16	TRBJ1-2	TGTGCCAGCAGCTTAGGGATCCCGGGACAGGTCCGTGGCTACACCTTC	CASSLGIPGQVRGYTF
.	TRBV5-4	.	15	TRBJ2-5	TGTGCCAGCAGCTTACCCACGAGGAGAGAGGAGACCCAGTACTTC	CASSLPTRREETQYF
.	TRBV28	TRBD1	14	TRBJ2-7	TGTGCCAGTACTCCCGGGACAGGGGTCTACGAGCAGTACTTC	CASTPGTGVYEQYF
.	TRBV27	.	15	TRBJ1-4	TGTGCCAGCAGTCTAACAGGGTTTCGAGGTGAAAAACTGTTTTTT	CASSLTGFRGEKLFF
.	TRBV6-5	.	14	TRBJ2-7	TGTGCCAGCAGTTCCGCCGGGTTCCACTACGAGCAGTACTTC	CASSSAGFHYEQYF
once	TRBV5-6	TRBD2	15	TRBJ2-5	TGTGCCAGCAGCTTACTAGCGGGCGGGGGGGAGACCCAGTACTTC	CASSLLAGGGETQYF
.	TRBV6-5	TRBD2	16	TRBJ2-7	TGTGCCAGCAGTTACCAGGGCCAGCGGGGCCCCTACGAGCAGTACTTC	CASSYQGQRGPYEQYF
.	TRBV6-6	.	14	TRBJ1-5	TGTGCCAGCAAGCAGGGTAGGGGCAATCAGCCCCAGCATTTT	CASKQGRGNQPQHF
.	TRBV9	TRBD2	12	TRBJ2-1	TGTGCCAGCAGCGCGACTAGCCCTAAGCAGTTCTTC	CASSATSPKQFF
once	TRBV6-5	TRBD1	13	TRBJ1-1	TGTGCCAGCCAGGGACAGGGGGCGTGGGGAGCTTTCTTT	CASQGQGAWGAFF
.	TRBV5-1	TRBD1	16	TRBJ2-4	TGCGCCAGCAGCTTCGGGACAGGGATAGCCAAAAACATTCAGTACTTC	CASSFGTGIAKNIQYF
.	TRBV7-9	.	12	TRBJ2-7	TGTGCCAGCACTACAGGGAATTACGAGCAGTACTTC	CASTTGNYEQYF
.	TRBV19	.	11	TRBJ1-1	TGTGCCCTAGATTTGGGCACTGAAGCTTTCTTT	CALDLGTEAFF
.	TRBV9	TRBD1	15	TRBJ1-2	TGTGCCAGCAGCGAAAACCCGGGACAGGGTGTTGGCTACACCTTC	CASSENPGQGVGYTF
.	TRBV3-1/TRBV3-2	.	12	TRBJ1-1	TGTGCCAGCACGAGGGGGTCTACTGAAGCTTTCTTT	CASTRGSTEAFF
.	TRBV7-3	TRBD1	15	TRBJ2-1	TGTGCCAGCAGCTTAACCGGGACAGCATACAATGAGCAGTTCTTC	CASSLTGTAYNEQFF
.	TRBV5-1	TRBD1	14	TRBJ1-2	TGCGCCAGCAGCTTTCGGGACAGGGACTATGGCTACACCTTC	CASSFRDRDYGYTF
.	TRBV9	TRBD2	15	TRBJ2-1	TGTGCCAGCAGCGTCCTAGCGGGGGCCTACAATGAGCAGTTCTTC	CASSVLAGAYNEQFF
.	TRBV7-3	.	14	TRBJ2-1	TGTGCCAGCAGCTTATCATACCCGGGGAATGAGCAGTTCTTC	CASSLSYPGNEQFF
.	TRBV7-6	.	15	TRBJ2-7	TGTGCCAGCAGCTCCGAACAGGGACCTACCTACGAGCAGTACTTC	CASSSEQGPTYEQYF
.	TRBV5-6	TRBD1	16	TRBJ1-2	TGTGCCAGCAGACCGGGACAGGGGGCTCGTAACTATGGCTACACCTTC	CASRPGQGARNYGYTF
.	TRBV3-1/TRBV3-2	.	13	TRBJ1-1	TGTGCCAGCAGCCAAGATTCCACGGTCGAAGCTTTCTTT	CASSQDSTVEAFF
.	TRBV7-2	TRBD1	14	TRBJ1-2	TGTGCCAGCACAATGACAGGGGGCGTCGGTGGCTACACCTTC	CASTMTGGVGGYTF
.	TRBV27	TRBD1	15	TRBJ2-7	TGTGCCAGCAGTTCCCGGGACAGGGGGCTTCACGAGCAGTACTTC	CASSSRDRGLHEQYF
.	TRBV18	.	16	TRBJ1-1	TGTGCCAGCTCACCAAAGTTGGCAGGGCAAAACACTGAAGCTTTCTTT	CASSPKLAGQNTEAFF
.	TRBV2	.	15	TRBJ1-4	TGTGCCAGCAGTGAAGTAACAGGGTCGGTAGAAAAACTGTTTTTT	CASSEVTGSVEKLFF
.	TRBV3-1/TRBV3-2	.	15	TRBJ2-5	TGTGCCAGCAGCCAATCCATCGGGGGATCAGAGACCCAGTACTTC	CASSQSIGGSETQYF
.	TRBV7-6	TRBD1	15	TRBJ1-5	TGTGCCAGCAGCTTAGAGGGGGCAGGTGATCAGCCCCAGCATTTT	CASSLEGAGDQPQHF
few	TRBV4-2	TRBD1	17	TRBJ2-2	TGTGCCAGCAGCCAGAGGGACAGCTCTGCGAACACCGGGGAGCTGTTTTTT	CASSQRDSSANTGELFF
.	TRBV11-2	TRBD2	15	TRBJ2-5	TGTGCCAGCAGGACCGGGACTAGGTTACAAGAGACCCAGTACTTC	CASRTGTRLQETQYF
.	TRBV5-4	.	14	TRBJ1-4	TGTGCCAGCAGCTTGGCCGCAGGGGCGGAAAAACTGTTTTTT	CASSLAAGAEKLFF
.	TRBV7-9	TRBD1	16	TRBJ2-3	TGTGCCAGCAGCACCCGACAGGGTTTCCGCCCAGATACGCAGTATTTT	CASSTRQGFRPDTQYF